This is a list of T cell receptor beta chains from one sample in a study of CD8+CD57+ T cells in acquired aplastic anemia. TCRdb independently ran MiXCR on the reads; one entry per CDR3 protein. The top ten clones hold approximately 0.82% of a sample with about half a million distinct CDR3 sequences, 25% to 40% of them seen once. What was sequenced was sorted CD4+, CD8+, or CD8+CD57+ T cells (not recorded which) from PBMCs. The source of these receptors is a human donor with aplastic anemia. Both conserved end residues are trimmed from each CDR3.

v_gene	len	CDR3aa
TRBV20-1	11	SARGGRGETQY
TRBV10-2	13	ASSVLGGHGNEQY
TRBV27	13	ASNRDRTYNSPLH
TRBV6-1	13	ASSNLPDGDQPQH
TRBV20-1	13	SARFRLGAEEPQH
TRBV20-1	11	SARDSQSYEQY
TRBV6-5	12	ASSYSTVNYGYT
TRBV20-1	12	SARAAQGANEQY
TRBV29-1	14	SVESQGRSANYGYT
TRBV6-1	14	ASSQFEGARGVGYT
TRBV30	11	AWGVPNGQPQH